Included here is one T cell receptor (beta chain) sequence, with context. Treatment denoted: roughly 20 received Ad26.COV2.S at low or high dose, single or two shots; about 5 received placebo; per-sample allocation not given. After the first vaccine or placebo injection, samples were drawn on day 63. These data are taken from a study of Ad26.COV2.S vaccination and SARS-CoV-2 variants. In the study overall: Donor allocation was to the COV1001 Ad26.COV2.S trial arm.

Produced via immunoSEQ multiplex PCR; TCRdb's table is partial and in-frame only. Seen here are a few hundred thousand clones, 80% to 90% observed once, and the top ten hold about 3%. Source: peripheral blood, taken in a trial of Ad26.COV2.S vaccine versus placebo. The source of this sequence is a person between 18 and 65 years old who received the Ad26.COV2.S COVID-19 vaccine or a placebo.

Here the CDR3 reads CASSLVQGAGYTF. CDR3 nucleotide sequence: TGTGCCAGCAGTTTAGTCCAGGGCGCCGGCTACACCTTC. The V and J genes are TRBV12-3 or TRBV12-4 and TRBJ1-2; D is possibly TRBD1 (5 bases). The CDR3 extends over 13 amino acids. V was trimmed by 1 base and J by 8 bases, leaving 11 bases between them.